The present TCR beta chain was sequenced within a study of beta chain features in type 1 diabetes. Germline CDR1 reads SGHAT; CDR2 reads FQNNGV. The CDR3 length is 15 residues. Trimming left V 5 bases short and J 4 bases short, with 17 bases between. Study-level results: Type 1 diabetes patients had TCRB CDR3s that were shorter (moderately but significantly so) in all four CD4+ subsets.

Expressed TCRB transcripts were sequenced after all isolated RNA was converted to cDNA. The table came from immunoSEQ multiplex PCR; TCRdb's copy has only in-frame clones and leaves some out. The sample lists some 350,000 clones; 8% to 10% were seen once. On this clone itself: What it recognizes is unknown.

This clonotype was sampled from a man aged 25-40 years with type 1 diabetes. Source material: central memory CD4+ T cells from blood. This chain links TRBV11-2 with TRBJ1-1; a weak D match, TRBD1 (6 bases). CDR3 sequence: CASSPIRGGFTEAFF. CDR3 in DNA: TGTGCCAGCAGCCCCATAAGGGGGGGTTTCACTGAAGCTTTCTTT.